This entry concerns a single T cell receptor beta chain. Relative to the germline gene, one junction end is altered; a read error may explain this. Co-extraction of RNA and DNA was performed on about 20-33 mg of unsorted bulk tissue. The sample comes from a study of tumor-infiltrating lymphocytes in primary liver carcinoma. The CDR3 runs 11 residues. The germline CDR1 and CDR2 sequences are SGHAT and FQNNGV. A primer in the constant region served to generate TCR beta cDNA from 500 ng of total RNA. Libraries for TCR beta were built through three nested multiplex PCR rounds, which together made up a slightly modified ARM-PCR procedure. Running around 9 cycles apiece, the first two PCR rounds relied on TRBV1-TRBV30 forward primers together with a C-beta reverse primer. TCRdb processed the multiplex PCR reads anew with MiXCR; each CDR3 protein has one entry. The profile shows approximately 110,000 distinct CDR3 sequences, 64% of them singletons.

The TCR was taken from a woman aged 55-69 years with primary liver carcinoma and hepatitis B virus infection. The rearrangement uses TRBV11-2 and TRBJ2-5; possible D gene TRBD2, 5 bases. The sequenced sample consisted of liver tumor tissue from sampling region 3. Subset meaning: tumor region T3, left-lateral pole. The CDR3 is CANSLRETQYF. The DNA for the CDR3 is TGTGCCAACAGCTTAAGGGAGACTCAGTACTTC.